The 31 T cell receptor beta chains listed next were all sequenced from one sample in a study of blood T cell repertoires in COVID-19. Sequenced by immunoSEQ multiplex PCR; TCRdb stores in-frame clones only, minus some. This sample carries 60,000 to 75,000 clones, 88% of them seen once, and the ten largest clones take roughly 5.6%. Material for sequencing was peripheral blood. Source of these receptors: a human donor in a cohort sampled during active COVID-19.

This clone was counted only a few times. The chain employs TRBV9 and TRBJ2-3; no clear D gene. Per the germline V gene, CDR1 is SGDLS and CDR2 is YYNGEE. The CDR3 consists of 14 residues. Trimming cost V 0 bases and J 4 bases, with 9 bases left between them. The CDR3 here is CASSVDPSSDTQYF. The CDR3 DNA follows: TGTGCCAGCAGCGTAGATCCTAGTTCAGATACGCAGTATTTT. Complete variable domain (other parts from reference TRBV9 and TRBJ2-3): DSGVTQTPKHLITATGQRVTLRCSPRSGDLSVYWYQQSLDQGLQFLIQYYNGEERAKGNILERFSAQQFPDLHSELNLSSLELGDSALYFCASSVDPSSDTQYFGPGTRLTVL.

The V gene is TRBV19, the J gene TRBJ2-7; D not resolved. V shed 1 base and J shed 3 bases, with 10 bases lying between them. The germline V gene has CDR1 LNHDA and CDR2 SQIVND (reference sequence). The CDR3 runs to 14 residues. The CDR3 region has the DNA TGTGCCAGTAGTATAGCACCAGGTGACTACGAGCAGTACTTC. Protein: CASSIAPGDYEQYF.

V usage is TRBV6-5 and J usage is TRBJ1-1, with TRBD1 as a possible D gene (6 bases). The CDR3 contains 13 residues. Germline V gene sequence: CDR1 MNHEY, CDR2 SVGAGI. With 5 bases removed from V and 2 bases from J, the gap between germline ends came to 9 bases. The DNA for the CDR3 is TGTGCCAGCAGTAGGACAGTTAACACTGAAGCTTTCTTT. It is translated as CASSRTVNTEAFF.

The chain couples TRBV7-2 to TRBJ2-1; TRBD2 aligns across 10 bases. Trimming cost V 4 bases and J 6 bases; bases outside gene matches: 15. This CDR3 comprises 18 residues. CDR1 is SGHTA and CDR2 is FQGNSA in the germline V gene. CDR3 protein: CASSSKSSGGIFFNEQFF. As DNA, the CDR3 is TGTGCCAGCAGCTCCAAGAGTAGCGGGGGGATTTTCTTCAATGAGCAGTTCTTC.

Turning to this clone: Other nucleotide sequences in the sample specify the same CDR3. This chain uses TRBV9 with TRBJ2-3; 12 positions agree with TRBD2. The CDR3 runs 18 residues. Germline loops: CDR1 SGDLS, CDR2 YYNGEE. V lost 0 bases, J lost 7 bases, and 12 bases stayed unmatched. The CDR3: CASSVGTSGDGFSHTQYF. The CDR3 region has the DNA TGTGCCAGCAGCGTAGGGACTAGCGGGGATGGCTTTAGTCATACGCAGTATTTT.

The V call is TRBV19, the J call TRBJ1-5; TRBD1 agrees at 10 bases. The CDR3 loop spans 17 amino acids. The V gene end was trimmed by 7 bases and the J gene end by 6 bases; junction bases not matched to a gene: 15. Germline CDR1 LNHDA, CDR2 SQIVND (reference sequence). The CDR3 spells CASTLRPGQGMGQPQHF. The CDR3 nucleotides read TGTGCCAGTACCCTCCGCCCGGGACAGGGGATGGGTCAGCCCCAGCATTTT. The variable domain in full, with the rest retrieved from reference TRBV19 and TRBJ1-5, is DGGITQSPKYLFRKEGQNVTLSCEQNLNHDAMYWYRQDPGQGLRLIYYSQIVNDFQKGDIAEGYSVSREKKESFPLTVTSAQKNPTAFYLCASTLRPGQGMGQPQHFGDGTRLSIL.

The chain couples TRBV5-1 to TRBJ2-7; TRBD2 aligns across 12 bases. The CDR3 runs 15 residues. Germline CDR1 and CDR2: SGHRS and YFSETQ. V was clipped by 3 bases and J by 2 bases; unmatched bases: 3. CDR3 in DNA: TGCGCCAGCAGCTCACTAGCGGGAGGCGCCTACGAGCAGTACTTC. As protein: CASSSLAGGAYEQYF. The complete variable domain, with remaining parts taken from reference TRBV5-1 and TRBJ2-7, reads KAGVTQTPRYLIKTRGQQVTLSCSPISGHRSVSWYQQTPGQGLQFLFEYFSETQRNKGNFPGRFSGRQFSNSRSEMNVSTLELGDSALYLCASSSLAGGAYEQYFGPGTRLTVT.

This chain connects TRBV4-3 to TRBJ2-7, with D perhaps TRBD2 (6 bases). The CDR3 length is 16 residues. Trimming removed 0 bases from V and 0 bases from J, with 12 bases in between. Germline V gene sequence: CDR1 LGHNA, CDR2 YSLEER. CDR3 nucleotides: TGCGCCAGCAGCCAAGATAGCCCGGGAGTCTCCTACGAGCAGTACTTC. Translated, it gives CASSQDSPGVSYEQYF.

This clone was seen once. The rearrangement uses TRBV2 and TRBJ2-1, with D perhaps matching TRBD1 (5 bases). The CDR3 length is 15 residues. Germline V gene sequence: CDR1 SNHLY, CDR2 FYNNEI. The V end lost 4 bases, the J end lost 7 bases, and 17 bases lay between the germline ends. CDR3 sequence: CASSGAKAGNNEQFF. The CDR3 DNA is TGTGCCAGCAGTGGAGCGAAGGCAGGGAATAATGAGCAGTTCTTC.

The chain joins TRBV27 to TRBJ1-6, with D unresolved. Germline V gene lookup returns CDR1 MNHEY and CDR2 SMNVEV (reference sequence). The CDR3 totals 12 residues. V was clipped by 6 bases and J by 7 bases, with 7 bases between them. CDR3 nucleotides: TGTGCCAGCAGGAGCCAAAATTCACCCCTCCACTTT. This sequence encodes CASRSQNSPLHF.

CDR3 nucleotide sequence: TGCAGTGCCCTGTTGCAGACTGAAGCTTTCTTT. It translates to CSALLQTEAFF. The gene calls are TRBV20-1 and TRBJ1-1; D remains unclear. The germline CDR1 and CDR2 sequences are DFQATT and SNEGSKA (reference sequence). Trimming took 6 bases from V and 5 from J, leaving 10 bases between them. This CDR3 is 11 amino acids long.

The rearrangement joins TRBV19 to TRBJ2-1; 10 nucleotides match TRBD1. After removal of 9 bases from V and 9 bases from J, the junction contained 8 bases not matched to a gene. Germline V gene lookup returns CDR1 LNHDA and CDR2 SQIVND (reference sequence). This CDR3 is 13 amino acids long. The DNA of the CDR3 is TGTGCCAGCCGGGACAGGGGCCCTCTTGAGCAGTTCTTC. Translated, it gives CASRDRGPLEQFF. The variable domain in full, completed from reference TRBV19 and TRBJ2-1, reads DGGITQSPKYLFRKEGQNVTLSCEQNLNHDAMYWYRQDPGQGLRLIYYSQIVNDFQKGDIAEGYSVSREKKESFPLTVTSAQKNPTAFYLCASRDRGPLEQFFGPGTRLTVL.

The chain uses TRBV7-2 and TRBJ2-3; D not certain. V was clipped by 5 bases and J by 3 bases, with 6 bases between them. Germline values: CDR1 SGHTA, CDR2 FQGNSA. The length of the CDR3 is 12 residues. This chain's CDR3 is CASSALTDTQYF. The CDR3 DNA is TGTGCCAGCAGCGCGTTGACAGATACGCAGTATTTT.

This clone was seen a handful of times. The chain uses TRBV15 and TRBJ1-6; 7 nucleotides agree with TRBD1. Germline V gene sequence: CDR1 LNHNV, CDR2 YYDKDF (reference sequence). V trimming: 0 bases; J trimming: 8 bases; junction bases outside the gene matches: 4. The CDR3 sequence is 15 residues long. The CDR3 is CATSREVTGYSPLHF. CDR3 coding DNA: TGTGCCACCAGCAGAGAGGTGACAGGGTATTCACCCCTCCACTTT.

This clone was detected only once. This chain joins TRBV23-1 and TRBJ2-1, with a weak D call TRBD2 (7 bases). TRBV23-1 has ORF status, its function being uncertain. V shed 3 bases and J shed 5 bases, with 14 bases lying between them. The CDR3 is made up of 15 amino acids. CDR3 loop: CASSHTGGRHNEQFF. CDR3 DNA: TGCGCCAGCAGTCATACCGGGGGGCGGCACAATGAGCAGTTCTTC.

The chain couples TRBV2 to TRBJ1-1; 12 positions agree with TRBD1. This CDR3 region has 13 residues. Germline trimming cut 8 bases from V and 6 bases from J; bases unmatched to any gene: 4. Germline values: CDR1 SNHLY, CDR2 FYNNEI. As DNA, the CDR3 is TGTGCCAGCGGGACAGGGGGCCTTTCTGAAGCTTTCTTT. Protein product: CASGTGGLSEAFF.

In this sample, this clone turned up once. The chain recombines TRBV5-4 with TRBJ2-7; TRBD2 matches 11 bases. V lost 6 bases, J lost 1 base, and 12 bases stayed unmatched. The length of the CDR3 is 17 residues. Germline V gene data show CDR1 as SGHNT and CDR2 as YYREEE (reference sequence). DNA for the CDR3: TGTGCCAGCACCCCCCTCCCCGGGACTAGCGGATCCTACGAGCAGTACTTC. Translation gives CASTPLPGTSGSYEQYF.

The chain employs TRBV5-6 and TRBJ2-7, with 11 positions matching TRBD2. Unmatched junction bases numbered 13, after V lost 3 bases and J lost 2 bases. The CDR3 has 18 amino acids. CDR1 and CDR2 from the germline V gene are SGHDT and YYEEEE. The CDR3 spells CASSSAGTSGTITYEQYF. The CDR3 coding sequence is TGTGCCAGCAGCTCAGCCGGGACTAGCGGAACTATTACCTACGAGCAGTACTTC.

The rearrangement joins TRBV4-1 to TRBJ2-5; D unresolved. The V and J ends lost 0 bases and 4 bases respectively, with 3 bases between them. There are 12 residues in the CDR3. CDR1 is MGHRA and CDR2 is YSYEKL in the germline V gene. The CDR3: CASSQDRETQYF. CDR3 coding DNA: TGCGCCAGCAGCCAAGATCGAGAGACCCAGTACTTC.

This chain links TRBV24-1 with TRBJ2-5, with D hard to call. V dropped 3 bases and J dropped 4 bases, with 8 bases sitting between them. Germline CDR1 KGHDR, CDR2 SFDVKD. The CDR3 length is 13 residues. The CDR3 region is CATSDSFGETQYF. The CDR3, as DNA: TGTGCCACCAGTGATAGCTTCGGAGAGACCCAGTACTTC.

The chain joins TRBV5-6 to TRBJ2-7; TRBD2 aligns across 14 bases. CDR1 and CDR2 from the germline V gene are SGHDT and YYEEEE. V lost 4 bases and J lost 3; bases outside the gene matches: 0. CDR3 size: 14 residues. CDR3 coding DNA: TGTGCCAGCAGCGGGACTAGCGGGGGCTACGAGCAGTACTTC. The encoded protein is CASSGTSGGYEQYF.

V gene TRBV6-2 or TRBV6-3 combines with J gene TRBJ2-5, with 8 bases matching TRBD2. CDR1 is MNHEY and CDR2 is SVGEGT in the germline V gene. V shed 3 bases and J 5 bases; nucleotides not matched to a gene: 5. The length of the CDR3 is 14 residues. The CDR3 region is CASSYSASGETQYF. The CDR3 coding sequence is TGTGCCAGCAGTTATTCCGCTAGCGGGGAGACCCAGTACTTC.

The CDR3, as DNA: TGCAGCGCTCGGACAGGACCCGCTTTTGATGAGCAGTTCTTC. Translated: CSARTGPAFDEQFF. The V call is TRBV29-1, the J call TRBJ2-1; 7 bases fit TRBD1. Unmatched junction bases numbered 14, after V lost 7 bases and J lost 8 bases. Germline CDR1 is SQVTM and CDR2 is ANQGSEA. The CDR3 covers 14 residues.

CDR3 DNA sequence: TGTGCCAGCAGTGAACCAGCGGGAGTATCCAATGAGCAGTTCTTC. Its translation is CASSEPAGVSNEQFF. The chain employs TRBV2 and TRBJ2-1; 8 nucleotides align to TRBD2. The CDR3 totals 15 residues. Germline CDR1 reads SNHLY; CDR2 reads FYNNEI. J was trimmed by 6 bases and V by 2 bases; bases with no gene match: 6.

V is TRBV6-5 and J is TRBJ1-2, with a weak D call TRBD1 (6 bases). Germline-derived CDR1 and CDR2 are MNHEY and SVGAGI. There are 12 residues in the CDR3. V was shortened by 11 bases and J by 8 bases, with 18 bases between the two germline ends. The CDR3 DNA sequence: TGTGCCTCCCGAGACAGGTCTGGCGGCTACACCTTC. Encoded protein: CASRDRSGGYTF.

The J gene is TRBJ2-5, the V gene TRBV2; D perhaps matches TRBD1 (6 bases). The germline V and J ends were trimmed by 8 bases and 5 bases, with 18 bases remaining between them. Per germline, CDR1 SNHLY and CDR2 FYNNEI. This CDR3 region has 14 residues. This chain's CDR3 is CASHKLLQGETQYF. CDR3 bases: TGTGCCAGCCATAAGCTACTCCAGGGGGAGACCCAGTACTTC.

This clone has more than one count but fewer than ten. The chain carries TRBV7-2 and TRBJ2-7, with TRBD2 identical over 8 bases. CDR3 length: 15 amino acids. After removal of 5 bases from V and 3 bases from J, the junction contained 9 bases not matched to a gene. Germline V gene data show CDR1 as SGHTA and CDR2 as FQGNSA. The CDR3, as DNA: TGTGCCAGCAGCGGCGGCGGGGGGCGTGTCTACGAGCAGTACTTC. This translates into CASSGGGGRVYEQYF.

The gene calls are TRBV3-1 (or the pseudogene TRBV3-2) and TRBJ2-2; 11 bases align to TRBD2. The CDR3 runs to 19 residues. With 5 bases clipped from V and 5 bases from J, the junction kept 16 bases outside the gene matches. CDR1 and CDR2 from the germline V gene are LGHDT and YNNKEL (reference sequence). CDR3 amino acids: CASSRGSPLAGGLTGELFF. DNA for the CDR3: TGTGCCAGCAGCAGGGGCTCCCCTCTAGCGGGGGGTCTTACCGGGGAGCTGTTTTTT.

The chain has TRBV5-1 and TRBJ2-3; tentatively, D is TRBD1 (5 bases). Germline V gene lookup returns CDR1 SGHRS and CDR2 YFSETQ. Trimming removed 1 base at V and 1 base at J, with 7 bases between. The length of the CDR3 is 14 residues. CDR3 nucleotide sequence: TGCGCCAGCAGCTTGAAGGGGCGCACAGATACGCAGTATTTT. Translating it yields CASSLKGRTDTQYF.

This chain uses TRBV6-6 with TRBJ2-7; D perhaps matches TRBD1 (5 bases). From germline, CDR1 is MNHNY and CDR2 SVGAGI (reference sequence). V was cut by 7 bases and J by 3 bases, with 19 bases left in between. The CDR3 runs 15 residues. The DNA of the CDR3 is TGTGCCAGCACCCTCGACCCAAGGGGTGACTACGAGCAGTACTTC. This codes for CASTLDPRGDYEQYF.

The CDR3 protein is CASSEATRIPIGEQFF. In DNA, the CDR3 is TGTGCCAGCAGTGAAGCTACTAGAATCCCTATTGGGGAGCAGTTCTTC. The J gene is TRBJ2-1, the V gene TRBV2, with D perhaps TRBD2 (5 bases). CDR1 and CDR2 from the germline V gene are SNHLY and FYNNEI. V shed 0 bases and J shed 10 bases, with 19 bases lying between them. This CDR3 has 16 amino acids.